The T cell receptor beta chain described here comes from a study of CD8 T cells in Susac syndrome. TCR beta sequencing covered blood CD8+ and CD4+ T cells. TEMRA cells were enriched by FACS, and CD4+ and CD8+ T cells were negatively isolated. The CDR3 runs 14 residues. CDR1 is DFQATT, CDR2 SNEGSKA, per germline (reference sequence). The V end lost 0 bases, the J end lost 2 bases, and 10 bases lay between the germline ends. Study results and limitations: The study's TCR sequencing and HLA analysis covered a relatively small number of individuals, and the study acknowledged this.

As for this clonotype: The antigen remains unidentified.

RNA totalling 0.5 to 1 ug underwent reverse transcription with random hexamers. immunoSEQ multiplex PCR amplified TCR beta CDR3 across 54 Vbeta, 13 Jbeta. In TCRdb, the immunoSEQ multiplex PCR reads were re-called with MiXCR into one record per CDR3 protein. Among about 400,000 distinct CDR3 sequences listed, around 85% were seen once. The source is a human donor with multiple sclerosis. Sequencing used CD8+ T cells from PBMCs. J is TRBJ1-2 and V is TRBV20-1; a weak D match, TRBD1 (6 bases). In nucleotides, the CDR3 is TGCAGTGCTAGAGATCCGGACAGAAACTATGGCTACACCTTC. This encodes CSARDPDRNYGYTF.